This T cell receptor beta chain was profiled in a study of blood T cells in healthy people across ages. A second PCR of 7 to 11 cycles used a sample-barcoded 5' primer and a J-beta primer mix. A single record per CDR3 protein comes from TCRdb applying MiXCR to the 5' RACE reads. Of about 720,000 distinct CDR3 sequences in the sample, 22% were seen once. This CDR3 comprises 13 residues. Germline lookup yields CDR1 LGHDT and CDR2 YNNKEL (reference sequence). Trimming stripped 4 bases from V and 6 bases from J, with 13 bases between. Each sample yielded at least 6 micrograms of PBMC total RNA. The rearrangement uses TRBV3-1 and TRBJ2-7; no clear D gene. Sequencing input: blood. The receptor comes from a man in his 70s in good health. The chain's CDR3 is CASSPASKSEQYF. The CDR3, as DNA: TGTGCCAGCAGCCCCGCCTCGAAGAGCGAGCAGTACTTC.